Below are 10 T cell receptor beta chains sequenced from a single sample in a study of cytomegalovirus exposure and HLA in healthy donors (dated by TCRdb to 2017 to 2019). Libraries were built with the immunoSEQ multiplex PCR assay. For the multiplex PCR, a mixture combining 60 forward primers for TCR Vbeta segments and 13 reverse primers for TCR Jbeta segments was used. Held by TCRdb, this immuneACCESS table contains in-frame sequences only and omits some clones. Under half of the omission traces to an unresolved V gene where checked; the cause of the rest is unknown. The sample contains under 130,000 clones, roughly 13% of them found a single time. The ten largest account for around 16% of the sample. The sample comprised PBMCs. The receptors stem from a man aged 35 to 55 in good health and CMV-seropositive.

The chain recombines TRBV25-1 with TRBJ2-2, with D possibly matching TRBD1 (6 bases). The V gene lost 6 bases and the J gene lost 4 bases, with 15 bases spanning the gap. The CDR3 is 15 amino acids. CDR1 and CDR2 (germline): MGHDK, SYGVNS. The CDR3 loop reads CASRADRSGTGELFF. The CDR3 region has the DNA TGTGCCAGCAGAGCCGACAGGTCCGGCACCGGGGAGCTGTTTTTT.

This chain connects TRBV4-2 to TRBJ2-5; possible D gene TRBD2, 5 bases. CDR1 and CDR2 from the germline V gene are LGHNA and YNFKEQ. The CDR3 consists of 16 residues. V was pared by 3 bases and J by 4 bases, with 18 bases between. The CDR3 sequence is CASSQGSRSGLETQYF. In nucleotides, the CDR3 is TGTGCCAGCAGCCAGGGATCACGTTCCGGACTAGAGACCCAGTACTTC.

This clone has only a few counts. V is TRBV6-5 and J is TRBJ1-1; D possibly corresponds to TRBD1 (6 bases). The CDR3 runs 13 residues. Trimming cost V 4 bases and J 3 bases, with 9 bases left between them. In germline, CDR1 is MNHEY, CDR2 SVGAGI. The CDR3 protein is CASSSDSYTEAFF. In nucleotides, the CDR3 is TGTGCCAGCAGTTCGGACAGTTACACTGAAGCTTTCTTT.

The CDR3 here is CASSEILAGGNEQFF. The CDR3 DNA reads TGTGCCAGCAGTGAAATCCTAGCGGGAGGCAATGAGCAGTTCTTC. This chain uses TRBV2 with TRBJ2-1; 11 bases line up with TRBD2. Germline CDR1 and CDR2: SNHLY and FYNNEI. The ends lost 2 bases at V and 6 bases at J; junction bases unmatched: 3. The length of the CDR3 is 15 residues.

This clone was seen only a few times. The chain joins TRBV5-1 to TRBJ2-1; D uncertain. The germline CDR1 and CDR2 sequences are SGHRS and YFSETQ. This CDR3 region has 13 residues. The V gene lost 5 bases and the J gene lost 10 bases, with 16 bases spanning the gap. The CDR3 is CASSLSYGMEQFF. The CDR3 nucleotides are TGCGCCAGCAGTCTTAGCTACGGCATGGAGCAGTTCTTC.

The chain combines TRBV9 with TRBJ1-4; D gene ambiguous. Between the trimmed V and J ends, which lost 0 bases and 4 bases, there was a span of 7 bases. Germline-derived CDR1 and CDR2 are SGDLS and YYNGEE. This CDR3 is 14 amino acids long. The CDR3 DNA sequence: TGTGCCAGCAGCGTAGGAGGGATTAATGAAAAACTGTTTTTT. Its translation: CASSVGGINEKLFF.

This chain uses TRBV5-8 with TRBJ1-5; 9 nucleotides align to TRBD1. Germline V CDR1 and CDR2: SGHTS, YDEGEE. The CDR3 loop spans 14 amino acids. V gave up 4 bases and J gave up 6 bases; unmatched junction bases: 5. This chain's CDR3 is CASSTGQGFQPQHF. CDR3 DNA: TGTGCCAGCAGCACTGGACAGGGGTTTCAGCCCCAGCATTTT.

The V and J genes are TRBV5-5 and TRBJ1-2; TRBD1 agrees at 7 bases. CDR1 is SGHKS and CDR2 is YYEKEE in the germline V gene (reference sequence). The CDR3 runs 16 residues. V trimming: 4 bases; J trimming: 2 bases; junction bases outside the gene matches: 11. CDR3 nucleotides: TGTGCCAGCAGCCAAAACGCCGGGACAGAGAACTATGGCTACACCTTC. Its protein is CASSQNAGTENYGYTF.

In its sample, this clone is medium-sized (0.01 to 0.1%). At the DNA level, this CDR3 is encoded by other sequences in the same sample as well. The rearrangement links TRBV28 to TRBJ2-1, with 8 bases matching TRBD2. In germline, CDR1 is MDHEN, CDR2 SYDVKM. This CDR3 region has 15 residues. V was pared by 2 bases and J by 5 bases, with 5 bases of the junction left unmatched. CDR3 in amino acids: CASSLLAGGNNEQFF. The CDR3 region has the DNA TGTGCCAGCAGTTTACTCGCGGGAGGCAACAATGAGCAGTTCTTC. Using reference TRBV28 and TRBJ2-1 for the parts outside the CDR3, the full variable domain is DVKVTQSSRYLVKRTGEKVFLECVQDMDHENMFWYRQDPGLGLRLIYFSYDVKMKEKGDIPEGYSVSREKKERFSLILESASTNQTSMYLCASSLLAGGNNEQFFGPGTRLTVL.

The CDR3, as DNA: TGTGCCAGCACCACGACAGGTCGGCTTTACAATGAGCAGTTCTTC. Amino acid sequence: CASTTTGRLYNEQFF. The rearrangement links TRBV28 to TRBJ2-1; maybe TRBD1 (6 bases). The length of the CDR3 is 15 residues. The ends were cut back, 7 bases at V and 4 bases at J, with 17 bases in the middle. Germline V gives CDR1 MDHEN, CDR2 SYDVKM.